This T cell receptor (beta chain) stems from a study of post-analysis software for immune sequencing data. TCR beta cDNA libraries had unique molecular identifiers. MiXCR, applied by TCRdb to the PCR reads, yields one record per CDR3 protein. The table shows more than 350,000 distinct CDR3 sequences, with roughly 40% occurring only once. General study findings and limits: Patients had higher frequencies than controls of roughly 5 TRBV segments, including TRBV5-6, TRBV5-1 and TRBV20-1.

The CDR3 is 13 residues long. V lost 6 bases to trimming and J lost 6 bases, with 13 bases between them. The table lists this clonotype with many counts. The antigen is not known. This chain uses TRBV12-3 or TRBV12-4 with TRBJ2-3, with D perhaps matching TRBD2 (5 bases). The sequence was collected from a girl aged 2 to 10 with multiple sclerosis. The sequenced material came from blood. The CDR3 sequence: CASSLDREDTQYF. CDR3 nucleotides: TGTGCCAGCAGCCTGGATAGGGAGGATACGCAGTATTTT.